Sequencing of this T cell receptor (beta chain) was carried out in a study of tumour-infiltrating T cells in Burkitt lymphoma. Sequencing was performed with immunoSEQ multiplex PCR; in TCRdb, only in-frame clones are kept and a portion is missing. The table includes about 50,000 clones, less than 40% detected once. The germline V gene has CDR1 LNHDA and CDR2 SQIVND (reference sequence). Trimming pared 10 bases from V and 8 bases from J, leaving 12 bases between. The CDR3 sequence is 11 residues long. Sequencing was performed on tumor tissue. The origin of this receptor is a human donor with Burkitt lymphoma. The V call is TRBV19, the J call TRBJ2-1, with unresolved D. The CDR3 region has the DNA TGTGCCACTCAGCGCGCCCATGAGCAGTTCTTC. It codes for CATQRAHEQFF. Full variable domain (rest looked up from reference TRBV19 and TRBJ2-1): DGGITQSPKYLFRKEGQNVTLSCEQNLNHDAMYWYRQDPGQGLRLIYYSQIVNDFQKGDIAEGYSVSREKKESFPLTVTSAQKNPTAFYLCATQRAHEQFFGPGTRLTVL.